This entry is about one T cell receptor (beta chain). The data stem from a study of blood T cell repertoires in COVID-19. Study-level information: Samples taken during acute and convalescent COVID-19 were collected in the United States, Italy and Spain. PBMCs, B-cell-depleted T cells, or T cells provided the cDNA or gDNA that made up the material.

Unmatched junction bases numbered 4, after V lost 3 bases and J lost 4 bases. The germline V gene encodes CDR1 KGHSH and CDR2 LQKENI. The CDR3 has 14 amino acids. The table came from immunoSEQ multiplex PCR; TCRdb's copy has only in-frame clones and leaves some out. This repertoire shows roughly 280,000 clones, approximately 86% found once; its top ten account for over 8%. The chain couples TRBV18 to TRBJ1-2, with 8 bases that match TRBD1. The material sequenced was peripheral blood. This sequence originates from a man aged 35-49 years with active or convalescent COVID-19. CDR3 protein: CASSPSDRAYGYTF. In nucleotides, the CDR3 is TGTGCCAGCTCACCGTCGGACAGGGCCTATGGCTACACCTTC.